The T cell receptor beta chain described here comes from a study of blood T cell repertoires in COVID-19. Whole-study context: Both acute and convalescent COVID-19 samples were obtained from the United States, Italy and Spain. T cells, B-cell-depleted T cells, or PBMCs provided the cDNA or gDNA that served as material.

Per the study methods: How many nucleated cells were present was estimated from reference gene primer amplification. Only in-frame clones appear in the TCRdb table, and some are missing; sequencing was by immunoSEQ multiplex PCR. V and J calls and clone size are given by that table; D and trimming were obtained from the DNA. The sample carries 100,000 or so clones, around 81% recorded once. After removal of 5 bases from V and 1 base from J, the junction contained 7 bases not matched to a gene. This CDR3 has 15 residues. Per germline, CDR1 SGHNT and CDR2 YENEEA. The chain recombines TRBV11-3 with TRBJ1-1; TRBD1 matches 7 bases. The TCR was taken from a human donor in a cohort sampled during active COVID-19. Input material: peripheral blood. In DNA form, the CDR3 reads TGTGCCAGCAGCGCCAGACAGGGCGAGAACACTGAAGCTTTCTTT. It translates to CASSARQGENTEAFF.